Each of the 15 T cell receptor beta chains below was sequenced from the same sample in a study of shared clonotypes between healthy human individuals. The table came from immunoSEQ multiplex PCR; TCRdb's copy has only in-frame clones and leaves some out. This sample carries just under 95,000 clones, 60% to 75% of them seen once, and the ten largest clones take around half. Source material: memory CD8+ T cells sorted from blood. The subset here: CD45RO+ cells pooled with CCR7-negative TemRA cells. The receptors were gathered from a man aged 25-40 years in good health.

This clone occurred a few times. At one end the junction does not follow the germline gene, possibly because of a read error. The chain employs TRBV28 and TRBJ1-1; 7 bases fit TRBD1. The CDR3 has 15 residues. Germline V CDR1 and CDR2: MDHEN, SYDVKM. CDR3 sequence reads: CASSLSAGGGSEAFF. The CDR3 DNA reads TGTGCCAGCAGCTTATCCGCAGGGGGAGGGTCTGAAGCTTTCTTT.

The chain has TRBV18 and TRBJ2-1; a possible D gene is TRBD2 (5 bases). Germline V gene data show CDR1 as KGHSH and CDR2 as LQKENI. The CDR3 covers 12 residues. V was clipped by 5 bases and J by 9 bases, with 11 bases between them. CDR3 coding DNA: TGTGCCAGCTCAGCTCTAGCAGGTGAGCAGTTCTTC. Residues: CASSALAGEQFF.

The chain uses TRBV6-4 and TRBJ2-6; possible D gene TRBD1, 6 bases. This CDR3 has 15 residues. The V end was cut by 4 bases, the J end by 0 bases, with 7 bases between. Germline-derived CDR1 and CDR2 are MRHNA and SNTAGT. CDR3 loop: CASSADSSGANVLTF. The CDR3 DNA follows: TGTGCCAGCAGTGCGGACAGCTCTGGGGCCAACGTCCTGACTTTC.

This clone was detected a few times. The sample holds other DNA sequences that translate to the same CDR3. The CDR3 bases are TGTGCCACCAGTAGGGACGGAGACACAGATACGCAGTATTTT. Its translation is CATSRDGDTDTQYF. The rearrangement joins TRBV15 to TRBJ2-3; either TRBD1 or TRBD2 may supply D (5 bases each). V was cut by 6 bases and J by 2 bases, with 12 bases left in between. Germline V gives CDR1 LNHNV, CDR2 YYDKDF (reference sequence). The CDR3 loop spans 14 amino acids. The entire variable domain, with the rest obtained from reference TRBV15 and TRBJ2-3, is as follows: DAMVIQNPRYQVTQFGKPVTLSCSQTLNHNVMYWYQQKSSQAPKLLFHYYDKDFNNEADTPDNFQSRRPNTSFCFLDIRSPGLGDTAMYLCATSRDGDTDTQYFGPGTRLTVL.

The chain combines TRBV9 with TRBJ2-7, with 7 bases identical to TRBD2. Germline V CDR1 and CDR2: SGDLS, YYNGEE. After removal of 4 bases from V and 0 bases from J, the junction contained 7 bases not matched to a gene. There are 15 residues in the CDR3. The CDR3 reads CASSPPGGNSYEQYF. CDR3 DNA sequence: TGTGCCAGCAGCCCCCCCGGGGGGAACTCCTACGAGCAGTACTTC.

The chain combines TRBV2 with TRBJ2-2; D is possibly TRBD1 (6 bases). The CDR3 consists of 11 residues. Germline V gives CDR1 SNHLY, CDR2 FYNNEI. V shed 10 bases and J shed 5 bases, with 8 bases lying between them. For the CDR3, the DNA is TGTGCCACCGGGACAACCGGGGAGCTGTTTTTT. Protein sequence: CATGTTGELFF.

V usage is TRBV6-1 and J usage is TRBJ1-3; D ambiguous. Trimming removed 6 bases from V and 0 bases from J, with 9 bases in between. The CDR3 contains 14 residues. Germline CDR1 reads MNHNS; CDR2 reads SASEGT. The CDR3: CASRSGHSGNTIYF. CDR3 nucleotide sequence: TGTGCCAGCAGATCAGGCCACTCTGGAAACACCATATATTTT.

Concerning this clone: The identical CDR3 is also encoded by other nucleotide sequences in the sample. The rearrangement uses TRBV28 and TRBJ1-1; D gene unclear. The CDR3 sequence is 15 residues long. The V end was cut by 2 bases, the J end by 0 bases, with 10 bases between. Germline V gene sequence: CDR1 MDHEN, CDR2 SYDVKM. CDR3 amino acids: CASSLRQTMNTEAFF. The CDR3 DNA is TGTGCCAGCAGTTTAAGGCAGACCATGAACACTGAAGCTTTCTTT.

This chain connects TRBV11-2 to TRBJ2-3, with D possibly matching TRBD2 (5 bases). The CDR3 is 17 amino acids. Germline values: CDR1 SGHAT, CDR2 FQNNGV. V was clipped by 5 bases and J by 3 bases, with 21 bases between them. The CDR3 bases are TGTGCCAGCAGCCTCTCTGGACTGGGTGGTGTTACAGATACGCAGTATTTT. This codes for CASSLSGLGGVTDTQYF. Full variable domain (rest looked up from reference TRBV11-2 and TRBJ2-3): EAGVAQSPRYKIIEKRQSVAFWCNPISGHATLYWYQQILGQGPKLLIQFQNNGVVDDSQLPKDRFSAERLKGVDSTLKIQPAKLEDSAVYLCASSLSGLGGVTDTQYFGPGTRLTVL.

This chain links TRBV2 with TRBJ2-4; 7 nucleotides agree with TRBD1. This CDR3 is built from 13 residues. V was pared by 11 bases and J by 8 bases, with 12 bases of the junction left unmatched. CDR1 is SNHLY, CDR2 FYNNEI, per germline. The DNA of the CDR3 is TGTGCCGCGGCCTTAAAGGGGGCGGACATTCAGTACTTC. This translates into CAAALKGADIQYF.

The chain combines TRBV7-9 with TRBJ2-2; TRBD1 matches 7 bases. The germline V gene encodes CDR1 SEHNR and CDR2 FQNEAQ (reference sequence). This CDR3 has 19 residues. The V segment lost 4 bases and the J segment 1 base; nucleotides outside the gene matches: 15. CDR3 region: CASSYPGTVSLGNTGELFF. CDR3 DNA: TGTGCCAGCAGCTACCCCGGGACAGTTAGCTTAGGGAACACCGGGGAGCTGTTTTTT.

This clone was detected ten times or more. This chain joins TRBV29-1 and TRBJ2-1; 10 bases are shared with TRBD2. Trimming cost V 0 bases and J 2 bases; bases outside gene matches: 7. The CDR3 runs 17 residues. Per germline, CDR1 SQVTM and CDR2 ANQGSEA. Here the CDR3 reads CSVEEGRAGGPYNEQFF. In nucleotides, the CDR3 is TGCAGCGTTGAAGAAGGGCGAGCGGGAGGGCCCTACAATGAGCAGTTCTTC.

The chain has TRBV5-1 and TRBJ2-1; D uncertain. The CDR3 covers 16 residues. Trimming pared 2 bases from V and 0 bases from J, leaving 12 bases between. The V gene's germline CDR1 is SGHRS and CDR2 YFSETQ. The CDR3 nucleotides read TGCGCCAGCAGCTTCCTGGGGTCCAGCTCCTACAATGAGCAGTTCTTC. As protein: CASSFLGSSSYNEQFF. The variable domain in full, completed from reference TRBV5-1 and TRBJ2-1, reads KAGVTQTPRYLIKTRGQQVTLSCSPISGHRSVSWYQQTPGQGLQFLFEYFSETQRNKGNFPGRFSGRQFSNSRSEMNVSTLELGDSALYLCASSFLGSSSYNEQFFGPGTRLTVL.

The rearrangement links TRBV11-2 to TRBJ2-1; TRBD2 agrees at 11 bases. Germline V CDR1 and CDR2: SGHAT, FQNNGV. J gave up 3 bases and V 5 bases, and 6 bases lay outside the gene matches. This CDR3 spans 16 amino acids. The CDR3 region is CASSPPLAGVYNEQFF. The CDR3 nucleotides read TGTGCCAGCAGCCCCCCACTAGCGGGAGTCTACAATGAGCAGTTCTTC.

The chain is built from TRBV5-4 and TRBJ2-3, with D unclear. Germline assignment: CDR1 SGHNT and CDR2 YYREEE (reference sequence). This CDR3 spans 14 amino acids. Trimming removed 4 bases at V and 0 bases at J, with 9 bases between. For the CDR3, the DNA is TGTGCCAGCAGCCCTATGCTCAGCACAGATACGCAGTATTTT. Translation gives CASSPMLSTDTQYF. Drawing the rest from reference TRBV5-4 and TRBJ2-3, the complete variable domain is ETGVTQSPTHLIKTRGQQVTLRCSSQSGHNTVSWYQQALGQGPQFIFQYYREEENGRGNFPPRFSGLQFPNYSSELNVNALELDDSALYLCASSPMLSTDTQYFGPGTRLTVL.